This TCR beta chain was documented in a study of shared clonotypes between healthy human individuals. Each subset's genomic DNA was split evenly across several immunoSEQ plates. The protocol was immunoSEQ multiplex PCR, while the TCRdb copy is restricted to in-frame clones and leaves out a portion. The sample contains some 1,400,000 clones, more than 95% of which appear only once. The donor cohort consisted entirely of Caucasian adults residing in Nashville, Tennessee. V lost 0 bases and J lost 0; bases outside the gene matches: 10. Germline lookup yields CDR1 SGHKS and CDR2 YYEKEE (reference sequence). The CDR3 runs to 19 residues.

The TCR comes from a man aged 25-40 years in good health. The sample consisted of naive CD4+ T cells sorted from blood. Noted subset: CD45RA+ positively selected. The rearrangement uses TRBV5-5 and TRBJ2-4, with TRBD1 identical over 9 bases. The CDR3 nucleotides are TGTGCCAGCAGCTTGGAGCCGGGACAGGGAAGGCTAGCCAAAAACATTCAGTACTTC. It is translated as CASSLEPGQGRLAKNIQYF.